This note documents a single T cell receptor beta chain sequence. These data originate in a study of blood T cell repertoires in COVID-19. Study-level information: Nucleic acid was either cDNA or gDNA, and it came from T cells, B-cell-depleted T cells, or PBMCs.

For recovered donors of Cohort 3, there were two negative PCRs, clearance, or symptom resolution. Repertoires were generated with immunoSEQ multiplex PCR, while TCRdb's copy carries only in-frame clones and drops some. The table lists 250,000 to 350,000 clones, about 88% of them singletons. V lost 2 bases and J 5 bases, leaving 12 bases between the germline ends. Germline CDR1 is LGHDT and CDR2 is YNNKEL (reference sequence). The CDR3 covers 15 residues. The receptor was isolated from a woman in her 50s who had recovered from COVID-19. The sequencing sample was made of PBMCs or T cells enriched from blood (not recorded which). V gene TRBV3-1 (or the pseudogene TRBV3-2) combines with J gene TRBJ2-2, with a weak D call TRBD2 (5 bases). The CDR3 loop reads CASSQSGPRTGELFF. CDR3 DNA: TGTGCCAGCAGCCAAAGCGGACCTAGAACCGGGGAGCTGTTTTTT.